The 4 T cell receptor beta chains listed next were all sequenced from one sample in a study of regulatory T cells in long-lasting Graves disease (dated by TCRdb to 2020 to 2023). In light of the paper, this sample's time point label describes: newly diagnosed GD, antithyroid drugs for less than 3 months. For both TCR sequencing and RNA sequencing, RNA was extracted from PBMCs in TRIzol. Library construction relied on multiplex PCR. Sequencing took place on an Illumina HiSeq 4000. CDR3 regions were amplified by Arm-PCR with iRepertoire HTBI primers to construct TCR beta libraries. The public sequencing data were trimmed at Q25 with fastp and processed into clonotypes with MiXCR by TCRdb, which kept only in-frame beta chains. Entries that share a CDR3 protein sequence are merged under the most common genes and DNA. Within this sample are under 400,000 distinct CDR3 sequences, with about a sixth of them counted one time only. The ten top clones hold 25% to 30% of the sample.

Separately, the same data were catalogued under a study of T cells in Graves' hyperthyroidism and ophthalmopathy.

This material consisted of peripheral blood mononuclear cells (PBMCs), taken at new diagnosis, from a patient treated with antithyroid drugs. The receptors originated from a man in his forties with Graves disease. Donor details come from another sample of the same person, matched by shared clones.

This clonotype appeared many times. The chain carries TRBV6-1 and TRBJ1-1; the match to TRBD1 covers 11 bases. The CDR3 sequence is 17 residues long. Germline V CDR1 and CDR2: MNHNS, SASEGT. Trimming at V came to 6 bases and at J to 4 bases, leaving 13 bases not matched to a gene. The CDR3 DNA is TGTGCCAGCAGGAGATTCGGACAGGGGGCGGATAGCACTGAAGCTTTCTTT. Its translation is CASRRFGQGADSTEAFF.

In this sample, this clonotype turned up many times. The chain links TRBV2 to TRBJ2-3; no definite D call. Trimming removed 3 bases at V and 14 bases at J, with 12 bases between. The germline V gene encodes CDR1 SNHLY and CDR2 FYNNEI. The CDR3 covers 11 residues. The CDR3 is CASSEGTKPYF. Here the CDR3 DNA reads TGTGCCAGCAGTGAGGGAACTAAACCGTATTTT. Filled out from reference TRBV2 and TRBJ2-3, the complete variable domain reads EPEVTQTPSHQVTQMGQEVILRCVPISNHLYFYWYRQILGQKVEFLVSFYNNEISEKSEIFDDQFSVERPDGSNFTLKIRSTKLEDSAMYFCASSEGTKPYFGPGTRLTVL.

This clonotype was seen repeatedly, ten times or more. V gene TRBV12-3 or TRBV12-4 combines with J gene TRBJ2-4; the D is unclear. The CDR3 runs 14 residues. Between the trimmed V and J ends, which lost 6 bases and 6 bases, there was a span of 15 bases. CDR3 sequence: CASSPVGAGNIQYF. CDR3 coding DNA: TGTGCCAGCAGCCCGGTGGGCGCCGGAAACATTCAGTACTTC.

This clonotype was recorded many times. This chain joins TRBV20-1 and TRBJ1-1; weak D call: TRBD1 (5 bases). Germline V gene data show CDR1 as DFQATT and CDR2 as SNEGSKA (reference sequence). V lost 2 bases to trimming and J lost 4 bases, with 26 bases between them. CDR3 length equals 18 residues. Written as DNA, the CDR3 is TGCAGTGCTAGATCCCCTGGCTCCCGAGGGGTAATGAGCACTGAAGCTTTCTTT. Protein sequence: CSARSPGSRGVMSTEAFF.